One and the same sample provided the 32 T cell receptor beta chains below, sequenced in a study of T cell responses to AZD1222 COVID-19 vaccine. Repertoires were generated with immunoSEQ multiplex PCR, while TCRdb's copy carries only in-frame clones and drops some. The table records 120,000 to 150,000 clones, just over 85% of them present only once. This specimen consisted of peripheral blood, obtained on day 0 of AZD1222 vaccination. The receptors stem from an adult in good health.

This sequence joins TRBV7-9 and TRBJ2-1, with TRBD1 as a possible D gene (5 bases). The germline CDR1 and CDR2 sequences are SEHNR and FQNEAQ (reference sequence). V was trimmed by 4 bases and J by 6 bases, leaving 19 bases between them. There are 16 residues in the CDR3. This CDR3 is CASSSALADIFNEQFF. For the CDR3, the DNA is TGTGCCAGCAGCTCGGCCCTCGCGGACATATTCAATGAGCAGTTCTTC.

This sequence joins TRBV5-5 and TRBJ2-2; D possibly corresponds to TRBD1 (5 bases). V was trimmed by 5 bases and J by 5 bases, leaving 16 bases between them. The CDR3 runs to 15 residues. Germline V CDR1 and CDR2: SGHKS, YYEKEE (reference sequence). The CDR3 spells CASSSTGLGTGELFF. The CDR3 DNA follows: TGTGCCAGCAGTTCTACAGGTCTGGGGACCGGGGAGCTGTTTTTT.

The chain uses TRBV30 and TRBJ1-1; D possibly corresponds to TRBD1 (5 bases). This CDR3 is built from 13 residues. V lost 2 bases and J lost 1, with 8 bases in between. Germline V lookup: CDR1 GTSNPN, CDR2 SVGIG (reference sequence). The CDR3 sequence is CAWSFRENTEAFF. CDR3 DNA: TGTGCCTGGAGTTTCAGGGAGAACACTGAAGCTTTCTTT.

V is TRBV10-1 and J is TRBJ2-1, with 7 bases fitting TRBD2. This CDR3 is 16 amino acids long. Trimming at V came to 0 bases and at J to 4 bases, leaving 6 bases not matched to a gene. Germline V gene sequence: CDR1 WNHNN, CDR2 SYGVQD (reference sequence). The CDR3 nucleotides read TGCGCCAGCAGTGAGTCGGGGCTAGCGGAATACAATGAGCAGTTCTTC. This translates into CASSESGLAEYNEQFF.

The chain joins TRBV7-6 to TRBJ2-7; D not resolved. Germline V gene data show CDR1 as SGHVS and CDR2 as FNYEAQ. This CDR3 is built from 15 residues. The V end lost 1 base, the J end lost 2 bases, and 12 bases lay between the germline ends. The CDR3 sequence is CASSLGGEEPYEQYF. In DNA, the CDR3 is TGTGCCAGCAGCTTAGGGGGTGAAGAACCCTACGAGCAGTACTTC.

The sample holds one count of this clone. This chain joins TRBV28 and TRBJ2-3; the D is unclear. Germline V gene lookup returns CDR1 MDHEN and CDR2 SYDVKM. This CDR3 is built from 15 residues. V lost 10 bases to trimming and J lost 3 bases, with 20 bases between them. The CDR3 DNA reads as TGTGCCACAAAAGAGTTGGACGCCCCGACAGATACGCAGTATTTT. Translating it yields CATKELDAPTDTQYF.

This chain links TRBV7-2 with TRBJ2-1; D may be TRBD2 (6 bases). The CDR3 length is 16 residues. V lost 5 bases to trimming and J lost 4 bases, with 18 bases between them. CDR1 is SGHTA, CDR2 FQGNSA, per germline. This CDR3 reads CASSAIKSGLYNEQFF. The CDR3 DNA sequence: TGTGCCAGCAGCGCCATAAAGAGCGGACTATACAATGAGCAGTTCTTC.

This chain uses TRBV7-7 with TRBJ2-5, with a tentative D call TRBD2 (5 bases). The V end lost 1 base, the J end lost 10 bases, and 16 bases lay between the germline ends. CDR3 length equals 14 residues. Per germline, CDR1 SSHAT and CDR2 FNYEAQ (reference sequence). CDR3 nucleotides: TGTGCCAGCAGCTTAGAGTTGGACCGGGGAGACCAGTACTTC. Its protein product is CASSLELDRGDQYF.

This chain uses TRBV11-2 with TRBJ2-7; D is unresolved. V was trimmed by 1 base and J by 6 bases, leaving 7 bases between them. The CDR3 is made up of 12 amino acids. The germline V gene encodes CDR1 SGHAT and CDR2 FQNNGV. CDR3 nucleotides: TGTGCCAGCAGCTTAGCAAAGGGCGAGCAGTACTTC. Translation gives CASSLAKGEQYF.

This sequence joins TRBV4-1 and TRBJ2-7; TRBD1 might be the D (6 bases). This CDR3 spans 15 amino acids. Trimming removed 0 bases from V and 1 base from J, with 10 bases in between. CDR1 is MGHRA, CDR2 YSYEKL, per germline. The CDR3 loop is CASSQDRGHSYEQYF. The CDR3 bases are TGCGCCAGCAGCCAAGATCGGGGACATTCCTACGAGCAGTACTTC.

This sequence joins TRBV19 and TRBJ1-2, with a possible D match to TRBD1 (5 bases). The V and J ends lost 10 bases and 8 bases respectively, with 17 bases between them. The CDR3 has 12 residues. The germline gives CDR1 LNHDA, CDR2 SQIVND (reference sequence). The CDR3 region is CATWDFGGGYTF. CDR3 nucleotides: TGTGCCACCTGGGACTTTGGGGGGGGCTACACCTTC. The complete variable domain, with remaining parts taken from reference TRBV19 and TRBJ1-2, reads DGGITQSPKYLFRKEGQNVTLSCEQNLNHDAMYWYRQDPGQGLRLIYYSQIVNDFQKGDIAEGYSVSREKKESFPLTVTSAQKNPTAFYLCATWDFGGGYTFGSGTRLTVV.

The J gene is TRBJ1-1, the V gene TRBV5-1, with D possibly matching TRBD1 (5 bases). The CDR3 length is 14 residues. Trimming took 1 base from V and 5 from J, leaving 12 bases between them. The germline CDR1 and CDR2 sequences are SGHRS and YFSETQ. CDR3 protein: CASSLTGLRTEAFF. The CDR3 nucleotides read TGCGCCAGCAGCTTGACAGGACTCAGGACTGAAGCTTTCTTT.

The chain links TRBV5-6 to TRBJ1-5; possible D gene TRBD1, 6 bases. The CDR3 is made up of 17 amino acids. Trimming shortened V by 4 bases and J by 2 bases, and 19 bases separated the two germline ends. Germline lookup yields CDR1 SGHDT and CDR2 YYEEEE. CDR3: CASSTGGGHQGNQPQHF. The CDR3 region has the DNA TGTGCCAGCAGCACGGGAGGGGGGCATCAGGGCAATCAGCCCCAGCATTTT.

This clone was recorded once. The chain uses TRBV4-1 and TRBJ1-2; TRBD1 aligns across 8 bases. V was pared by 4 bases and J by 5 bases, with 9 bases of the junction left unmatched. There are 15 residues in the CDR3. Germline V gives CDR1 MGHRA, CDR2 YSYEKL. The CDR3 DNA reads TGCGCCAGCAGCCCGGGCGGGACAGGCGCATATGGCTACACCTTC. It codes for CASSPGGTGAYGYTF.

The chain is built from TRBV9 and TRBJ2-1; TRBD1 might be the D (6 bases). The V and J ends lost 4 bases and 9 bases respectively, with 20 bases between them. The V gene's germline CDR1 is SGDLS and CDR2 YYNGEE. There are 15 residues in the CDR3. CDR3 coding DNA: TGTGCCAGCAGCCCTCACACGGACAGTGGGAGTGAGCAGTTCTTC. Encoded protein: CASSPHTDSGSEQFF.

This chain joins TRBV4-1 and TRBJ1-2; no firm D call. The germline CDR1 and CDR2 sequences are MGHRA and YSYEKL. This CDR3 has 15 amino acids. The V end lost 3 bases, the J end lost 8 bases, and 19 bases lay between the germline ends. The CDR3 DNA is TGCGCCAGCAGCCACGGCCCAGGAGGGCGACAAGGCTACACCTTC. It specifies CASSHGPGGRQGYTF.

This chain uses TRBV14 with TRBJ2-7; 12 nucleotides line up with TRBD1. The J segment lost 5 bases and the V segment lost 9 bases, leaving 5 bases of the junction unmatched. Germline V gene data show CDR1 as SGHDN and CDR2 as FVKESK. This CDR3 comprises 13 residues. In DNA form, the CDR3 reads TGTGCCAGTGGGACAGGGGGCTGGAACGAGCAGTACTTC. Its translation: CASGTGGWNEQYF.

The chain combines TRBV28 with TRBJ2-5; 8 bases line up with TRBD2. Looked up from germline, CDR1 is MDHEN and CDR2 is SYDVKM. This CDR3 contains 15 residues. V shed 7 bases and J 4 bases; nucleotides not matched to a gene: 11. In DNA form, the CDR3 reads TGTGCCAGCAAACTCCCTGCGGGAGGAGGAGAGACCCAGTACTTC. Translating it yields CASKLPAGGGETQYF.

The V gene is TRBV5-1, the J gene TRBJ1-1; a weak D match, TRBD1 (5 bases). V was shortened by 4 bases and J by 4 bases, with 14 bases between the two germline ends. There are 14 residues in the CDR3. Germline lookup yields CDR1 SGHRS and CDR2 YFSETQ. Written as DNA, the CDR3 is TGCGCCAGCAGCGGGGCTGGGGAAGTCACTGAAGCTTTCTTT. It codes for CASSGAGEVTEAFF.

CDR3 amino acids: CAWTSGGGGYTF. In DNA, the CDR3 is TGTGCCTGGACTTCAGGGGGCGGGGGCTACACCTTC. The chain has TRBV30 and TRBJ1-2; 8 positions match TRBD1. V shed 4 bases and J 8 bases; nucleotides not matched to a gene: 6. The germline V gene has CDR1 GTSNPN and CDR2 SVGIG (reference sequence). CDR3 size: 12 residues.

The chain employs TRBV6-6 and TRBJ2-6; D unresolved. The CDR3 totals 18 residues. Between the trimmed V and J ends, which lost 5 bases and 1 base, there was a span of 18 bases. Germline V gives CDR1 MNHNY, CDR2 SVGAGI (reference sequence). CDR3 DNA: TGTGCCAGCAGTCCCGACCTGCCGCGCAAATCTGGGGCCAACGTCCTGACTTTC. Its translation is CASSPDLPRKSGANVLTF.

CDR3 bases: TGTGCCAGCAGCTCCAGGGGACGTTCAGGAAACACCATATATTTT. Protein product: CASSSRGRSGNTIYF. The chain recombines TRBV7-9 with TRBJ1-3; D possibly corresponds to TRBD1 (6 bases). This CDR3 comprises 15 residues. The V and J ends lost 4 bases and 4 bases respectively, with 14 bases between them. Germline loops: CDR1 SEHNR, CDR2 FQNEAQ (reference sequence).

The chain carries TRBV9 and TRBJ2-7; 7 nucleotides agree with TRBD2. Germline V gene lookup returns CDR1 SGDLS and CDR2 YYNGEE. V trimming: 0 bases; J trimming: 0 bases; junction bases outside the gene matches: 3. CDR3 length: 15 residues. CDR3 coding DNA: TGTGCCAGCAGCGTAGGTGGGGACTACTCCTACGAGCAGTACTTC. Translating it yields CASSVGGDYSYEQYF.

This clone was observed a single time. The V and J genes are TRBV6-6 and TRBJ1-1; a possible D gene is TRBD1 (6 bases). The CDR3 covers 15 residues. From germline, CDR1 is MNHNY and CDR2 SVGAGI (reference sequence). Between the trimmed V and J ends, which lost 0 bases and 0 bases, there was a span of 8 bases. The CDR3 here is CASSYSTGMNTEAFF. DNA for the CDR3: TGTGCCAGCAGTTACTCGACAGGAATGAACACTGAAGCTTTCTTT.

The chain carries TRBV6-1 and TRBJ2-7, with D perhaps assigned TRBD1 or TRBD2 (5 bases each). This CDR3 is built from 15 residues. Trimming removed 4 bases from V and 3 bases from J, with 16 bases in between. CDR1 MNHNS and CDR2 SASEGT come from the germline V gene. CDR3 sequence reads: CASSGNRDRVYEQYF. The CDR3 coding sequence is TGTGCCAGCAGTGGAAACCGGGACCGGGTCTACGAGCAGTACTTC.

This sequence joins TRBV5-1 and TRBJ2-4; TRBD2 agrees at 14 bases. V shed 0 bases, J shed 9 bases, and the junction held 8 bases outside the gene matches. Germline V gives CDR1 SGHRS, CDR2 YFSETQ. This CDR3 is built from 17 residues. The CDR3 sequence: CASSLVGTSGGSSIQYF. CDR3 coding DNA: TGCGCCAGCAGCTTGGTGGGGACTAGCGGGGGTAGTAGCATTCAGTACTTC.

The CDR3: CASSPSWTGPHTIYF. The CDR3 DNA sequence: TGTGCCAGCAGCCCATCATGGACAGGGCCTCACACCATATATTTT. The V gene is TRBV9, the J gene TRBJ1-3; TRBD1 matches 8 bases. J lost 8 bases, V lost 4 bases, and 11 bases had no gene match. The CDR3 totals 15 residues. Germline V lookup: CDR1 SGDLS, CDR2 YYNGEE.

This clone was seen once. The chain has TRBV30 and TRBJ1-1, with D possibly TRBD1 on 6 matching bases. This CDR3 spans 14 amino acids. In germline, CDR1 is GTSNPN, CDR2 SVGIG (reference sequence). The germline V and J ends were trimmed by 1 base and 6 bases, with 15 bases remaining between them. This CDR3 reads CAWSGARGAAEAFF. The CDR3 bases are TGTGCCTGGAGTGGGGCCAGGGGAGCCGCTGAAGCTTTCTTT.

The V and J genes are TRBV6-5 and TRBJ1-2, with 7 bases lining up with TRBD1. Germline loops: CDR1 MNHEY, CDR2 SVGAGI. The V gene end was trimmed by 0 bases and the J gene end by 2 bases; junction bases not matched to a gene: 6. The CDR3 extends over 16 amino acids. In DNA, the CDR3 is TGTGCCAGCAGTTACTCATTCAGGGGGAACAACTATGGCTACACCTTC. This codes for CASSYSFRGNNYGYTF.

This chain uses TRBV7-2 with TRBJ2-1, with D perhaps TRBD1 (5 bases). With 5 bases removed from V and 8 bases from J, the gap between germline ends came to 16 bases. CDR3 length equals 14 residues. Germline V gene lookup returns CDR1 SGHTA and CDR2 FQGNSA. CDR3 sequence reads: CASSARIRGHEQFF. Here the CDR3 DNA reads TGTGCCAGCAGCGCCCGAATAAGGGGCCATGAGCAGTTCTTC.

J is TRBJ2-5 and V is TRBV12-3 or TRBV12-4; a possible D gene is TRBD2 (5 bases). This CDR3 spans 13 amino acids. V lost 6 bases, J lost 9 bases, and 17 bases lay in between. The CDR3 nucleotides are TGTGCCAGCAGCCGTACTCCGCCGGAGGCCCAGTACTTC. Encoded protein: CASSRTPPEAQYF.

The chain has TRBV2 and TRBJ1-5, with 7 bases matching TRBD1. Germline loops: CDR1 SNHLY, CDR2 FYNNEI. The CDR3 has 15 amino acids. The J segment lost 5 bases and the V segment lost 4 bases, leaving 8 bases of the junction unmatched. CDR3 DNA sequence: TGTGCCAGCAGTGGGCCTGGAGGGGGCGATCAGCCCCAGCATTTT. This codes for CASSGPGGGDQPQHF.